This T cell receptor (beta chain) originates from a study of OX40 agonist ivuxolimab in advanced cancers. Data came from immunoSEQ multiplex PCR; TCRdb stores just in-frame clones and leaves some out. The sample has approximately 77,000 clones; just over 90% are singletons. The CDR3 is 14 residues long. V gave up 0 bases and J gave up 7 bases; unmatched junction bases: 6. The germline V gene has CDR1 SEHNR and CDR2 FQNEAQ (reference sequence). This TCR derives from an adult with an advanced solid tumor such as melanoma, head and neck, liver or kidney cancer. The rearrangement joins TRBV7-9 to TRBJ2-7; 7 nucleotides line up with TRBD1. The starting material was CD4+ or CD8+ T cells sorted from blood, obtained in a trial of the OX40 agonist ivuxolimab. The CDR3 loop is CASSLAQGVREQYF. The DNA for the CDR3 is TGTGCCAGCAGCTTAGCTCAGGGGGTTCGTGAGCAGTACTTC.